This T cell receptor (beta chain) is drawn from a study of early T cells in non-severe SARS-CoV-2 infection. Turning to the study itself: Sequenced bulk RNA came from whole blood that was unsorted, and chains were unpaired.

This clonotype has just a few counts. Germline V lookup: CDR1 MNHNS, CDR2 SASEGT. V gave up 0 bases and J gave up 2 bases, with 7 bases separating them. The CDR3 is 14 amino acids. The TCR library protocol was used to attach unique molecular identifiers. These identifiers were attached to individual cDNA molecules. TCRdb fed the 5' RACE reads into MiXCR, producing one record per CDR3 protein. The sample carries around 47,000 distinct CDR3 sequences, roughly 12% recorded once. This sequence originates from an adult who was a healthcare worker with PCR-confirmed SARS-CoV-2 infection or an uninfected control (not recorded which). Sequenced: whole blood. V is TRBV6-1 and J is TRBJ1-1; D remains unclear. The DNA for the CDR3 is TGTGCCAGCAGTGAAGCGTGGGATAACACTGAAGCTTTCTTT. Translation: CASSEAWDNTEAFF.